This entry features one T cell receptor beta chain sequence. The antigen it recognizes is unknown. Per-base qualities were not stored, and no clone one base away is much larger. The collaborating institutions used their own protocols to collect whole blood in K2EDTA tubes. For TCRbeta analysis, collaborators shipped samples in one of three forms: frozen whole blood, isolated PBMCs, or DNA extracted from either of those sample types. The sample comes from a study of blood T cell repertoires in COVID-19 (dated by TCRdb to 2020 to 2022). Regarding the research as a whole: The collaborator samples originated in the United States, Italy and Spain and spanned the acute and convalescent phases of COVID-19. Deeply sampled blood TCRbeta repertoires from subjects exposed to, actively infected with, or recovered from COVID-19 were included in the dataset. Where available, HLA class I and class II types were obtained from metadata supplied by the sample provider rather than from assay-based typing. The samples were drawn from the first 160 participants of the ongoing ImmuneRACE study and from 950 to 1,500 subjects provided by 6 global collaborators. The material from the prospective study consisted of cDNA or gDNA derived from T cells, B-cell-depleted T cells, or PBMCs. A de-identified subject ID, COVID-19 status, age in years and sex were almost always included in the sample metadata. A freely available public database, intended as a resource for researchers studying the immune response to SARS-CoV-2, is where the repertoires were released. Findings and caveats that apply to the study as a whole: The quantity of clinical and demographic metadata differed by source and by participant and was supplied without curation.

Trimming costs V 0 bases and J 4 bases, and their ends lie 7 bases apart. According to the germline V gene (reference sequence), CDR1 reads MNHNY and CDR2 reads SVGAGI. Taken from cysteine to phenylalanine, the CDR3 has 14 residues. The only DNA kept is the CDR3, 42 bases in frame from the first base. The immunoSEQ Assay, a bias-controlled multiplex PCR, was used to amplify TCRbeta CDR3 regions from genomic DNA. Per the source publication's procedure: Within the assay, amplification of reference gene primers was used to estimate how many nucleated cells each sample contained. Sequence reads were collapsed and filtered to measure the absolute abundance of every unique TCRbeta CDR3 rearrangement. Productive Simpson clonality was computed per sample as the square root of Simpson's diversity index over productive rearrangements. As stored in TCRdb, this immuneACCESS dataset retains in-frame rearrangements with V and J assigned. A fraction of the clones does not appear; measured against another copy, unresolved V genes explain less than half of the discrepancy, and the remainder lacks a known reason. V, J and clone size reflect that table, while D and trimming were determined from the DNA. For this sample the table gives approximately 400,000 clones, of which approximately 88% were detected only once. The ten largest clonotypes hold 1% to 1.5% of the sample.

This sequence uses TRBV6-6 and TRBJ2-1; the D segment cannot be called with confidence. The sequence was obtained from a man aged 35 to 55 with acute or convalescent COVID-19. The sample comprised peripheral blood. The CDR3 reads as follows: CASSYSARYNEQFF. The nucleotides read TGTGCCAGCAGTTACTCAGCGAGGTACAATGAGCAGTTCTTC.